This TCR beta chain comes out of a study of early T cells in non-severe SARS-CoV-2 infection. TCRdb analysed the 5' RACE reads with MiXCR anew, one entry per CDR3 protein. The profile shows approximately 76,000 distinct CDR3 sequences, 11% to 15% of them singletons. The clonotype originates from an adult who was a healthcare worker with PCR-confirmed SARS-CoV-2 infection or an uninfected control (not recorded which). Input material: whole blood.

CDR3 DNA: TGTGCCAGCAATATCGGACAGGGCTACACTGAAGCTTTCTTT. Protein sequence: CASNIGQGYTEAFF. V usage is TRBV6-5 and J usage is TRBJ1-1; 8 nucleotides line up with TRBD1. Germline CDR1 is MNHEY and CDR2 is SVGAGI. This CDR3 spans 14 amino acids. Trimming removed 7 bases from V and 3 bases from J; junction bases left unmatched: 7.